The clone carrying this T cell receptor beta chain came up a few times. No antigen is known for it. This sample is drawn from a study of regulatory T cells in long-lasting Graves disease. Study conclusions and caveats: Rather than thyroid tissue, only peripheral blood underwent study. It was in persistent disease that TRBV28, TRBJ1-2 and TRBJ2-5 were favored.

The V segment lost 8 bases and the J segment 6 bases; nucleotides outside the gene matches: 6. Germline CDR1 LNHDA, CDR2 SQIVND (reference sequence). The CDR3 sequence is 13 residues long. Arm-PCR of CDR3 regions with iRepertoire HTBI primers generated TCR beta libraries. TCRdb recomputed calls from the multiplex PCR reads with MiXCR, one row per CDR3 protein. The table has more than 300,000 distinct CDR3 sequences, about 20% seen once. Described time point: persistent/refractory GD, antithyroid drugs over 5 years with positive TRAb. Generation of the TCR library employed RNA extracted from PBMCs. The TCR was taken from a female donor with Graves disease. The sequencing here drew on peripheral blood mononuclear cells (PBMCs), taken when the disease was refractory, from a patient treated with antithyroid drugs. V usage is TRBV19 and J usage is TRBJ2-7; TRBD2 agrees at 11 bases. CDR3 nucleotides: TGTGCCAGTGCTACTAGCGGGAGAGGCGAGCAGTACTTC. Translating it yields CASATSGRGEQYF.